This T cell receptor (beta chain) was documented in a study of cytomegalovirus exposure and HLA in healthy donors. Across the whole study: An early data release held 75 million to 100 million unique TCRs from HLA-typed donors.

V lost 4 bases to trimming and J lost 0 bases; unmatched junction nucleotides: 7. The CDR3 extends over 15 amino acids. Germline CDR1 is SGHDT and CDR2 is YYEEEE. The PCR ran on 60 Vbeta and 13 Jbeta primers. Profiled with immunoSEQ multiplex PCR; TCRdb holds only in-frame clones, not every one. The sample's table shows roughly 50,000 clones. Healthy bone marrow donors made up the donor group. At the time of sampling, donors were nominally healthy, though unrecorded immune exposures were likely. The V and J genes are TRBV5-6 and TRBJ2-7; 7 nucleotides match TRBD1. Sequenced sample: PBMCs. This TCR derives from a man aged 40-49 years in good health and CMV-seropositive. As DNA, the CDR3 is TGTGCCAGCAGCCCTCGACAGGGCGGCTCCTACGAGCAGTACTTC. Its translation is CASSPRQGGSYEQYF.